This T cell receptor (beta chain) is from a study of blood T cells in healthy people across ages. General observations from the study: A roughly linear fall in TCR beta diversity per million T cells was seen with increasing age. It was held that diversity estimates obtained from one million T cells represented underestimates.

About this clonotype itself: What it binds is not known.

Germline-derived CDR1 and CDR2 are DFQATT and SNEGSKA (reference sequence). CDR3 length equals 15 residues. V trimming: 1 base; J trimming: 9 bases; junction bases outside the gene matches: 12. Using a J-beta primer mix together with a sample-barcoded 5' primer, a second PCR was run for roughly 7 to 11 cycles. One entry per CDR3 protein results from TCRdb running MiXCR on the 5' RACE reads. Of 1.5 million to 2 million distinct CDR3 sequences listed, about 32% were seen once; the top ten hold approximately 10%. The clonotype originates from a woman aged 25-40 years in good health. The source material was blood. The chain uses TRBV20-1 and TRBJ2-5, with 9 positions matching TRBD2. CDR3 loop: CSARAHSGGWGAQYF. Here the CDR3 DNA reads TGCAGTGCTAGAGCTCATAGCGGGGGCTGGGGGGCCCAGTACTTC.